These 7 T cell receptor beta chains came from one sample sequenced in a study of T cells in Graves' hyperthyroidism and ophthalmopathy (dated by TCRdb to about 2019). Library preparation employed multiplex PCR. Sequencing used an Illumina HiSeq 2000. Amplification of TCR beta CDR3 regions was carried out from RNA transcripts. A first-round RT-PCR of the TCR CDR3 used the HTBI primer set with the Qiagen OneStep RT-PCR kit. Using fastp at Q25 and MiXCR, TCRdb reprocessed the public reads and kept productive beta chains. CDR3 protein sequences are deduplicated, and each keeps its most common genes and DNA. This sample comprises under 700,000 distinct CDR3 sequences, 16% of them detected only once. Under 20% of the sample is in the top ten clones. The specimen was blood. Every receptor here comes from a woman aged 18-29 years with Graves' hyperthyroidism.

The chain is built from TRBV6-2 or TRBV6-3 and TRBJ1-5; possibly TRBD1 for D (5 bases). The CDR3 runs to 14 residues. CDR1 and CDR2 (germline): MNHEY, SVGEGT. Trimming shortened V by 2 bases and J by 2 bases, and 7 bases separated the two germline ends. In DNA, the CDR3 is TGTGCCAGCAGTTACCAGGGCCGCAATCAGCCCCAGCATTTT. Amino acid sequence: CASSYQGRNQPQHF.

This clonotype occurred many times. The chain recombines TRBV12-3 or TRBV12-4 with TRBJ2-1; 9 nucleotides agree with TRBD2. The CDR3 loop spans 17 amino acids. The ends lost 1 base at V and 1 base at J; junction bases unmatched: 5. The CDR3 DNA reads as TGTGCCAGCAGTTTAGGTAGCGGGGGCGTTTCCTACAATGAGCAGTTCTTC. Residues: CASSLGSGGVSYNEQFF.

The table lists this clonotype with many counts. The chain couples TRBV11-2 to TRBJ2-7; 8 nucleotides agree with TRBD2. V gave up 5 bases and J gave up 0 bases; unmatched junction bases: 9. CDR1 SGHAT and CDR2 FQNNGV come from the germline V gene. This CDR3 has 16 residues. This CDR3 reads CASSQMNGTSSYEQYF. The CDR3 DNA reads TGTGCCAGCAGCCAAATGAACGGGACTAGCTCCTACGAGCAGTACTTC.

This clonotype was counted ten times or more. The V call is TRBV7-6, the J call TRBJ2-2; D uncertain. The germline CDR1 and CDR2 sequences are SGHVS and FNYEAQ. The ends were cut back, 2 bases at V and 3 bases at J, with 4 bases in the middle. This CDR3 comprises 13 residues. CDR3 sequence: CASSLSHTGELFF. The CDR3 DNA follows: TGTGCCAGCAGCTTATCCCACACCGGGGAGCTGTTTTTT. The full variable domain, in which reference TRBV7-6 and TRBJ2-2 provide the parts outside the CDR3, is GAGVSQSPRYKVTKRGQDVALRCDPISGHVSLYWYRQALGQGPEFLTYFNYEAQQDKSGLPNDRFSAERPEGSISTLTIQRTEQRDSAMYRCASSLSHTGELFFGEGSRLTVL.

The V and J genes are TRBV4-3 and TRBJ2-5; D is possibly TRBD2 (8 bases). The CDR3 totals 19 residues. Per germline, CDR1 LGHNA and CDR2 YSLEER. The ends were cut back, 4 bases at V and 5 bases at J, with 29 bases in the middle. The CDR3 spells CASSRNRGLGIPGGETQYF. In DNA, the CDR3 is TGCGCCAGCAGCCGAAACAGGGGACTAGGGATCCCCGGCGGGGAGACCCAGTACTTC.

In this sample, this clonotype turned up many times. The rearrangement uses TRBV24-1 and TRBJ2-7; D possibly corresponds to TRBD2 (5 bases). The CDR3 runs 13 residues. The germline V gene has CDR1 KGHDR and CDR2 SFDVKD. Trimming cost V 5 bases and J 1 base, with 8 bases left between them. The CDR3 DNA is TGTGCCACCAGTGCTTCGGGATCCTACGAGCAGTACTTC. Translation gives CATSASGSYEQYF.

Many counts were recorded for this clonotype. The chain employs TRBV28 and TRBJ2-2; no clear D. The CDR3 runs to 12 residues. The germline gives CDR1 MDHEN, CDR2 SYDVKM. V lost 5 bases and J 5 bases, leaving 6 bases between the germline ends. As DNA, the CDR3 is TGTGCCAGCAGTCATACTACCGGGGAGCTGTTTTTT. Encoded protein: CASSHTTGELFF.